The next 20 T cell receptor beta chains were all read from a single sample in a study of T-cell memory formation after mild COVID-19 (dated by TCRdb to about 2021). Library creation used 5' RACE. Instrument used: Illumina NovaSeq 6000. TCRdb took the public reads, trimmed them with fastp at Q25, ran MiXCR for clone calling and kept in-frame beta chains. Each CDR3 protein appears once, grouped with its most common genes and DNA. This sample holds roughly 150,000 distinct CDR3 sequences; around 25% were observed only once. Around 22% of the sample comes from the top ten. The specimen was PBMCs or a T cell subset sorted from them (not recorded which). These receptors were obtained from an adult woman who had mild COVID-19 (a few samples of this study predate the infection). The sample titles of this study are shuffled in the database, so cell type and time point are left out; the donor was told from shared clones.

This clonotype was observed a handful of times. This rearrangement joins TRBV5-1 to TRBJ2-7, with 8 bases lining up with TRBD1. Germline V gives CDR1 SGHRS, CDR2 YFSETQ. J lost 7 bases, V lost 2 bases, and 11 bases had no gene match. CDR3 length: 15 amino acids. CDR3 amino acids: CASSLQPRGPEEQYF. CDR3 in DNA: TGCGCCAGCAGCTTACAACCCAGGGGGCCCGAAGAGCAGTACTTC.

In its sample, this clonotype was seen a few times. This rearrangement joins TRBV20-1 to TRBJ1-1; no definite D call. The germline gives CDR1 DFQATT, CDR2 SNEGSKA (reference sequence). V lost 8 bases and J 0 bases, leaving 19 bases between the germline ends. CDR3 length equals 15 residues. The CDR3 spells CSLRPLSRVNTEAFF. CDR3 nucleotides: TGCAGTTTACGCCCCCTATCGAGGGTGAACACTGAAGCTTTCTTT.

This clonotype has more than one count but fewer than ten. This rearrangement joins TRBV9 to TRBJ2-7, with 7 bases identical to TRBD2. The germline V gene has CDR1 SGDLS and CDR2 YYNGEE. This CDR3 is built from 13 residues. The trim removed 7 bases at V and 2 bases at J, leaving 6 bases unmatched. The CDR3 region is CASGPGLAYEQYF. DNA for the CDR3: TGTGCCAGCGGGCCCGGACTAGCCTACGAGCAGTACTTC.

This clonotype was seen a few times. The chain couples TRBV10-3 to TRBJ2-7; D perhaps matches TRBD1 (5 bases). V lost 5 bases and J lost 2, with 7 bases in between. This CDR3 has 12 amino acids. Germline lookup yields CDR1 ENHRY and CDR2 SYGVKD. CDR3 DNA sequence: TGTGCCATCAGTCGGACAACCTACGAGCAGTACTTC. Protein: CAISRTTYEQYF.

The rearrangement joins TRBV7-9 to TRBJ2-7, with a tentative D call TRBD1 (6 bases). The V gene's germline CDR1 is SEHNR and CDR2 FQNEAQ (reference sequence). This CDR3 region has 14 residues. V was cut by 2 bases and J by 0 bases, with 8 bases left in between. The CDR3 coding sequence is TGTGCCAGCAGCTTATGGGACACCTCCTACGAGCAGTACTTC. This sequence encodes CASSLWDTSYEQYF.

This clonotype is medium-sized by share. The chain links TRBV2 to TRBJ2-7; no reliable D call. The CDR3 consists of 11 residues. The germline gives CDR1 SNHLY, CDR2 FYNNEI. V lost 5 bases and J 2 bases, leaving 4 bases between the germline ends. The chain's CDR3 is CASSWAYEQYF. The CDR3 bases are TGTGCCAGCAGTTGGGCCTACGAGCAGTACTTC. The full variable domain, with the rest looked up from reference TRBV2 and TRBJ2-7, is EPEVTQTPSHQVTQMGQEVILRCVPISNHLYFYWYRQILGQKVEFLVSFYNNEISEKSEIFDDQFSVERPDGSNFTLKIRSTKLEDSAMYFCASSWAYEQYFGPGTRLTVT.

V and J are TRBV6-5 and TRBJ2-3, with D maybe TRBD2 (6 bases). CDR1 is MNHEY, CDR2 SVGAGI, per germline. This CDR3 is 14 amino acids long. Trimming took 8 bases from V and 0 from J, leaving 12 bases between them. DNA for the CDR3: TGTGCCAGCTGCCAGCGGGCGAGCACAGATACGCAGTATTTT. Translation gives CASCQRASTDTQYF.

This clonotype has a handful of counts. The chain has TRBV7-9 and TRBJ2-1; no clear D gene. Per germline, CDR1 SEHNR and CDR2 FQNEAQ (reference sequence). CDR3 size: 12 residues. V was trimmed by 0 bases and J by 10 bases, leaving 7 bases between them. The CDR3 bases are TGTGCCAGCAGCTTAGCGTATCGCGAGCAGTTCTTC. Its protein product is CASSLAYREQFF.

This clonotype was detected a few times. The chain combines TRBV19 with TRBJ2-7, with D tentatively TRBD2 (5 bases). The CDR3 contains 13 residues. The germline V and J ends were trimmed by 5 bases and 5 bases, with 13 bases remaining between them. Germline loops: CDR1 LNHDA, CDR2 SQIVND (reference sequence). DNA for the CDR3: TGTGCCAGTAGTTCGGGGTCTCGGGACGAGCAGTACTTC. This translates into CASSSGSRDEQYF.

The chain is built from TRBV30 and TRBJ2-3, with TRBD2 matching over 8 bases. The CDR3 spans 16 residues. V trimming: 2 bases; J trimming: 2 bases; junction bases outside the gene matches: 9. Germline values: CDR1 GTSNPN, CDR2 SVGIG (reference sequence). CDR3: CAWSPFSGVSTDTQYF. In DNA, the CDR3 is TGTGCCTGGAGTCCGTTTAGCGGGGTTTCCACAGATACGCAGTATTTT. Filled out from reference TRBV30 and TRBJ2-3, the complete variable domain reads SQTIHQWPATLVQPVGSPLSLECTVEGTSNPNLYWYRQAAGRGLQLLFYSVGIGQISSEVPQNLSASRPQDRQFILSSKKLLLSDSGFYLCAWSPFSGVSTDTQYFGPGTRLTVL.

This clonotype was seen more than once but under ten times. The chain recombines TRBV11-2 with TRBJ1-4; 7 nucleotides match TRBD1. V trimming: 1 base; J trimming: 0 bases; junction bases outside the gene matches: 8. Germline assignment: CDR1 SGHAT and CDR2 FQNNGV. CDR3 size: 18 residues. The CDR3 loop is CASSLGDSLWATNEKLFF. The CDR3 DNA is TGTGCCAGCAGCTTAGGGGACAGCCTCTGGGCAACTAATGAAAAACTGTTTTTT.

CDR3 in DNA: TGTGCCAGCGGGGGAACTAGCGGGACTGGGGCCAACGTCCTGACTTTC. Its protein product is CASGGTSGTGANVLTF. V and J are TRBV6-5 and TRBJ2-6, with 10 bases that match TRBD2. J gave up 2 bases and V 8 bases, and 6 bases lay outside the gene matches. The CDR3 sequence is 16 residues long. Germline loops: CDR1 MNHEY, CDR2 SVGAGI.

This clonotype was observed a few times. The chain has TRBV7-9 and TRBJ2-5; D gene ambiguous. The length of the CDR3 is 14 residues. Deletions cut 1 base from V and 2 bases from J, with 8 bases between. Looked up from germline, CDR1 is SEHNR and CDR2 is FQNEAQ (reference sequence). CDR3 bases: TGTGCCAGCAGCTTAGACAGCAGACAAGAGACCCAGTACTTC. Its protein product is CASSLDSRQETQYF.

The chain joins TRBV20-1 to TRBJ2-7, with 8 nucleotides matching TRBD1. The trim removed 0 bases at V and 1 base at J, leaving 8 bases unmatched. CDR1 and CDR2 (germline): DFQATT, SNEGSKA (reference sequence). The CDR3 covers 16 residues. CDR3 nucleotide sequence: TGCAGTGCTAGAGACAAGGGACAGGAAACGTCCTACGAGCAGTACTTC. Amino acids: CSARDKGQETSYEQYF.

The chain links TRBV6-1 to TRBJ1-1; D gene ambiguous. The CDR3 extends over 18 amino acids. The V gene's germline CDR1 is MNHNS and CDR2 SASEGT. V lost 2 bases and J 0 bases, leaving 19 bases between the germline ends. The CDR3 here is CASSENPSEALLNTEAFF. The CDR3 nucleotides read TGTGCCAGCAGTGAAAATCCATCGGAAGCCTTATTGAACACTGAAGCTTTCTTT.

This clonotype turned up a few times. The chain carries TRBV5-6 and TRBJ2-1; 12 bases are shared with TRBD1. The CDR3 spans 15 residues. V shed 4 bases and J 9 bases; nucleotides not matched to a gene: 8. Germline assignment: CDR1 SGHDT and CDR2 YYEEEE. CDR3 DNA: TGTGCCAGCAGCGGGGACAGGGGGCGCGTGGGTGAGCAGTTCTTC. This translates into CASSGDRGRVGEQFF.

This clonotype was observed a few times. The chain couples TRBV15 to TRBJ2-1; TRBD2 aligns across 9 bases. Unmatched junction bases numbered 8, after V lost 0 bases and J lost 8 bases. In germline, CDR1 is LNHNV, CDR2 YYDKDF (reference sequence). The CDR3 consists of 16 residues. The CDR3 reads CATSREGTSSGDEQFF. The CDR3 DNA sequence: TGTGCCACCAGCAGAGAGGGGACTAGCTCGGGGGATGAGCAGTTCTTC.

The sample holds a few counts of this clonotype. The DNA of the CDR3 is TGCAGCGTTGAACCAGCAAACTCCTACGAGCAGTACTTC. Its protein product is CSVEPANSYEQYF. This chain uses TRBV29-1 with TRBJ2-7; unclear D gene. The CDR3 is 13 amino acids. Germline V gene data show CDR1 as SQVTM and CDR2 as ANQGSEA. V shed 2 bases and J shed 0 bases, with 8 bases lying between them.

This clonotype was seen a single time. The rearrangement links TRBV24-1 to TRBJ2-7, with TRBD2 as a possible D gene (5 bases). The V end lost 4 bases, the J end lost 7 bases, and 10 bases lay between the germline ends. The germline V gene has CDR1 KGHDR and CDR2 SFDVKD. The CDR3 is made up of 12 amino acids. CDR3 coding DNA: TGTGCCACCAGTGACACGTCGGGAGAGCAGTACTTC. Translating it yields CATSDTSGEQYF.

This clonotype was seen only a few times. The rearrangement links TRBV12-3 or TRBV12-4 to TRBJ2-7; D possibly matches TRBD1 or TRBD2 (5 bases each). The CDR3 consists of 15 residues. V shed 6 bases and J shed 3 bases, with 18 bases lying between them. The CDR3 is CASSPGSRGNYEQYF. CDR3 DNA sequence: TGTGCCAGCAGCCCCGGGTCGAGGGGCAACTACGAGCAGTACTTC.